Here is one TCR beta chain with its context. The CDR3 contains 13 residues. V was pared by 1 base and J by 7 bases, with 5 bases between. Per the germline V gene, CDR1 is SGHNT and CDR2 is YENEEA. The data belong to a study of blood T cell repertoires in COVID-19. Sequencing used immunoSEQ multiplex PCR; TCRdb keeps in-frame clones, though not all of them. Here the sample spans 80,000 or so clones, roughly four fifths being singletons. This sequence originates from a man in his fifties or sixties with acute or convalescent COVID-19. This chain joins TRBV11-3 and TRBJ1-6; D gene uncertain. Sample: peripheral blood. The CDR3 protein is CASSLGVNSPLHF. The CDR3 coding sequence is TGTGCCAGCAGCTTAGGAGTCAATTCACCCCTCCACTTT.